This T cell receptor beta chain was found in a study of blood T cell repertoires in COVID-19. Study information: The cDNA or gDNA used as material had been derived from T cells, B-cell-depleted T cells, or PBMCs.

This clone was counted only a few times. Produced via immunoSEQ multiplex PCR; TCRdb's table is partial and in-frame only. The sample holds approximately 87,000 clones, around 89% seen once. This clonotype was sampled from a man aged 70 or older with active or convalescent COVID-19. Sequenced input: peripheral blood.

DNA for the CDR3: TGTGCCTGGGACAGGGGAAGCACAGATACGCAGTATTTT. This encodes CAWDRGSTDTQYF. The V call is TRBV30, the J call TRBJ2-3; 8 bases fit TRBD1. Per the germline V gene, CDR1 is GTSNPN and CDR2 is SVGIG (reference sequence). With 5 bases clipped from V and 0 bases from J, the junction kept 1 base outside the gene matches. The CDR3 covers 13 residues.